The clone carrying this TCR beta chain appeared many times. This sample was taken from a study of early T cells in non-severe SARS-CoV-2 infection. The CDR3 extends over 13 amino acids. V shed 4 bases and J 5 bases; nucleotides not matched to a gene: 4. CDR1 and CDR2 from the germline V gene are DFQATT and SNEGSKA (reference sequence). MiXCR was run by TCRdb on the 5' RACE reads, yielding one entry per CDR3 protein. The sample yields more than 55,000 distinct CDR3 sequences, roughly an eighth seen once. Sequences were derived from whole blood, sampled at baseline. The rearrangement uses TRBV20-1 and TRBJ2-1; 8 nucleotides match TRBD2. The origin of this receptor is an adult who was a healthcare worker with PCR-confirmed SARS-CoV-2 infection or an uninfected control (not recorded which). The CDR3 spells CSATSSGHNEQFF. DNA of the CDR3: TGCAGTGCTACCTCTAGCGGGCACAATGAGCAGTTCTTC.